One and the same sample provided the 16 T cell receptor beta chains below, sequenced in a study of Ad26.COV2.S vaccination and SARS-CoV-2 variants. As to treatment: some 19 received Ad26.COV2.S at low or high dose, single or two shots; five or six received placebo; per-sample allocation not given. Day 63 after the first vaccine or placebo injection was the time point for sampling. Measured with immunoSEQ multiplex PCR; TCRdb has only the in-frame clones, and not every one. The repertoire includes about 400,000 clones, about four fifths of them detected once, and around 7% sits in the top ten. Sequences were derived from peripheral blood, sampled in a trial of Ad26.COV2.S vaccine versus placebo. Every receptor here comes from a person aged 18-60 years who received the Ad26.COV2.S COVID-19 vaccine or a placebo.

For the CDR3, the DNA is TGTGCCAGTGATAACGGGGTCAATCAGCCCCAGCATTTT. Encoded protein: CASDNGVNQPQHF. V and J are TRBV28 and TRBJ1-5; D ambiguous. V was pared by 9 bases and J by 3 bases, with 12 bases between. The CDR3 extends over 13 amino acids. Germline CDR1 and CDR2: MDHEN and SYDVKM. The full variable domain, rest sourced from reference TRBV28 and TRBJ1-5, is DVKVTQSSRYLVKRTGEKVFLECVQDMDHENMFWYRQDPGLGLRLIYFSYDVKMKEKGDIPEGYSVSREKKERFSLILESASTNQTSMYLCASDNGVNQPQHFGDGTRLSIL.

This clone has just one count. This chain joins TRBV30 and TRBJ2-7; D perhaps matches TRBD2 (6 bases). The germline V and J ends were trimmed by 3 bases and 2 bases, with 11 bases remaining between them. The CDR3 covers 13 residues. In germline, CDR1 is GTSNPN, CDR2 SVGIG (reference sequence). The CDR3 is CAWSPGGTYEQYF. CDR3 DNA: TGTGCCTGGAGCCCCGGGGGAACCTACGAGCAGTACTTC.

This clone has a count of ten or more. Other DNA sequences of this sample code for an identical CDR3. The V gene is TRBV14, the J gene TRBJ1-6; D is unresolved. Germline CDR1 SGHDN, CDR2 FVKESK. V was trimmed by 1 base and J by 7 bases, leaving 8 bases between them. The CDR3 covers 14 residues. CDR3: CASSQGRQNSPLHF. CDR3 sequence (DNA): TGTGCCAGCAGCCAAGGGAGGCAAAATTCACCCCTCCACTTT. The complete variable domain, with remaining parts taken from reference TRBV14 and TRBJ1-6, reads EAGVTQFPSHSVIEKGQTVTLRCDPISGHDNLYWYRRVMGKEIKFLLHFVKESKQDESGMPNNRFLAERTGGTYSTLKVQPAELEDSGVYFCASSQGRQNSPLHFGNGTRLTVT.

In its sample, this clone was seen once. The chain carries TRBV18 and TRBJ2-3; unclear D gene. Germline assignment: CDR1 KGHSH and CDR2 LQKENI. V dropped 2 bases and J dropped 4 bases, with 4 bases sitting between them. The CDR3 length is 12 residues. CDR3: CASSPIADTQYF. CDR3 sequence (DNA): TGTGCCAGCTCACCAATCGCAGATACGCAGTATTTT.

The rearrangement joins TRBV7-2 to TRBJ2-3; D not resolved. Germline V gives CDR1 SGHTA, CDR2 FQGNSA. The CDR3 is 13 residues long. Trimming took off 1 base at V and 5 bases at J, with 7 bases between the two ends. The CDR3 loop is CASSLGRGDTQYF. In nucleotides, the CDR3 is TGTGCCAGCAGCTTAGGTCGTGGAGATACGCAGTATTTT.

V is TRBV19 and J is TRBJ1-1; perhaps TRBD1 as D (5 bases). Trimming removed 6 bases at V and 5 bases at J, with 16 bases between. This CDR3 has 14 residues. Germline CDR1 reads LNHDA; CDR2 reads SQIVND (reference sequence). The CDR3 nucleotides read TGTGCCAGTAGAGGGGCTGGGGGAAATACTGAAGCTTTCTTT. Translating gives CASRGAGGNTEAFF.

V is TRBV4-3 and J is TRBJ2-7; TRBD2 is a possible D gene (5 bases). V was pared by 4 bases and J by 4 bases, with 11 bases between. Germline V gives CDR1 LGHNA, CDR2 YSLEER. The CDR3 sequence is 13 residues long. The CDR3 nucleotides are TGCGCCAGCAGCCGCGACCGGAGGTACGAGCAGTACTTC. Translation gives CASSRDRRYEQYF.

The chain recombines TRBV15 with TRBJ2-2; D remains unclear. The V gene's germline CDR1 is LNHNV and CDR2 YYDKDF (reference sequence). Trimming cost V 0 bases and J 6 bases, with 17 bases left between them. The length of the CDR3 is 17 residues. The CDR3 nucleotides are TGTGCCACCAGCAGAGATTCCCTCTTGACCGCGGCCGGGGAGCTGTTTTTT. It codes for CATSRDSLLTAAGELFF.

The chain joins TRBV7-9 to TRBJ1-1; unclear D gene. The germline V and J ends were trimmed by 1 base and 8 bases, with 11 bases remaining between them. Germline CDR1 and CDR2: SEHNR and FQNEAQ (reference sequence). The CDR3 length is 13 residues. The CDR3 DNA is TGTGCCAGCAGCTTAGGCGGCGGGTTCGAAGCTTTCTTT. Translating it yields CASSLGGGFEAFF.

The V and J genes are TRBV10-3 and TRBJ2-3; TRBD2 matches 7 bases. The germline gives CDR1 ENHRY, CDR2 SYGVKD. The CDR3 length is 15 residues. Trimming cost V 7 bases and J 0 bases; bases outside gene matches: 7. The CDR3, as DNA: TGTGCCATCAAGTCGGCTAGCGGTAGCACAGATACGCAGTATTTT. Translated: CAIKSASGSTDTQYF.

This clone was detected a few times. J is TRBJ1-6 and V is TRBV10-3; TRBD1 is a possible D gene (5 bases). V gave up 4 bases and J gave up 9 bases, with 13 bases separating them. The CDR3 spans 14 residues. Looked up from germline, CDR1 is ENHRY and CDR2 is SYGVKD. Here the CDR3 reads CAISGGRESSPLHF. DNA for the CDR3: TGTGCCATCAGTGGCGGCAGGGAAAGTTCACCCCTCCACTTT.

The chain carries TRBV10-3 and TRBJ2-5; a weak D match, TRBD1 (6 bases). Germline lookup yields CDR1 ENHRY and CDR2 SYGVKD. The CDR3 runs 14 residues. Trimming took off 0 bases at V and 8 bases at J, with 13 bases between the two ends. CDR3 nucleotide sequence: TGTGCCATCAGTGAGTCGACAGGAACTTTAACCCAGTACTTC. It is translated as CAISESTGTLTQYF.

V and J are TRBV5-4 and TRBJ2-1; TRBD2 matches at 7 bases. With 4 bases clipped from V and 8 bases from J, the junction kept 6 bases outside the gene matches. From germline, CDR1 is SGHNT and CDR2 YYREEE (reference sequence). The CDR3 is made up of 13 amino acids. CDR3 DNA: TGTGCCAGCAGCCCTAGGGAGGGCCATGAGCAGTTCTTC. Its protein is CASSPREGHEQFF.

The V and J genes are TRBV6-5 and TRBJ1-6; D perhaps matches TRBD1 (5 bases). CDR1 and CDR2 (germline): MNHEY, SVGAGI. The CDR3 length is 15 residues. Deletions cut 5 bases from V and 6 bases from J, with 14 bases between. CDR3 in amino acids: CASSPRATANSPLHF. The CDR3 DNA follows: TGTGCCAGCAGTCCCCGGGCGACAGCTAATTCACCCCTCCACTTT.

J is TRBJ2-7 and V is TRBV6-2 or TRBV6-3; D may be TRBD1 (5 bases). Germline V lookup: CDR1 MNHEY, CDR2 SVGEGT. The CDR3 extends over 13 amino acids. V shed 5 bases and J shed 12 bases, with 20 bases lying between them. CDR3 region: CASSPHALGARYF. CDR3 nucleotide sequence: TGTGCCAGCAGTCCACACGCGTTAGGGGCTCGGTACTTC.

The rearrangement uses TRBV3-1 (or the pseudogene TRBV3-2) and TRBJ1-2, with TRBD1 matching 8 bases. This CDR3 has 14 residues. Germline V CDR1 and CDR2: LGHDT, YNNKEL (reference sequence). Losses at the gene ends were 0 bases for V and 7 bases for J; bases not matched to a gene: 4. The CDR3 is CASSQDWTGPGYTF. CDR3 DNA: TGTGCCAGCAGCCAAGATTGGACAGGGCCTGGCTACACCTTC.